Given below is one T cell receptor beta chain in context. These data come from a study of control samples from healthy donors and cancer patients. Per the germline V gene, CDR1 is DFQATT and CDR2 is SNEGSKA (reference sequence). The CDR3 has 14 amino acids. The V and J ends lost 3 bases and 4 bases respectively, with 13 bases between them. TCRdb keeps only in-frame clones here, not all; method: immunoSEQ multiplex PCR. The sample lists some 120,000 clones; 85% to 90% were seen once. V usage is TRBV20-1 and J usage is TRBJ2-1, with D possibly matching TRBD2 (5 bases). The sequenced sample was PBMCs. This TCR was recovered from a woman in her fifties or sixties with colorectal cancer. The CDR3 loop reads CSASVGGSYNEQFF. The CDR3 nucleotides are TGCAGTGCTAGTGTGGGCGGGTCTTACAATGAGCAGTTCTTC.